These 20 T cell receptor beta chains were sequenced from one sample in a study of graft-versus-host responses after intestinal transplantation. Antigens for these TCRs are unknown. The method was immunoSEQ multiplex PCR; TCRdb's version includes in-frame clones alone and lacks a portion of them. The sample has tens of thousands of clones; 85% to 95% are singletons. The specimen was unstimulated CD8+ T cells sorted from spleen or lymph node cells, collected before intestinal transplant. Receptors originate from a human donor who received an intestinal transplant.

V and J are TRBV19 and TRBJ2-2, with TRBD1 matching 10 bases. CDR1 is LNHDA, CDR2 SQIVND, per germline (reference sequence). CDR3 length equals 16 residues. V shed 4 bases, J shed 5 bases, and the junction held 7 bases outside the gene matches. CDR3 coding DNA: TGTGCCAGTAGTACCCGACAGGGGGCGTATACCGGGGAGCTGTTTTTT. Translated: CASSTRQGAYTGELFF. The full variable domain, completed using reference TRBV19 and TRBJ2-2, is DGGITQSPKYLFRKEGQNVTLSCEQNLNHDAMYWYRQDPGQGLRLIYYSQIVNDFQKGDIAEGYSVSREKKESFPLTVTSAQKNPTAFYLCASSTRQGAYTGELFFGEGSRLTVL.

V is TRBV5-6 and J is TRBJ1-1; 7 bases map to TRBD1. V shed 0 bases, J shed 5 bases, and the junction held 4 bases outside the gene matches. This CDR3 has 14 amino acids. Per the germline V gene, CDR1 is SGHDT and CDR2 is YYEEEE. CDR3 DNA: TGTGCCAGCAGCTTGGGTGGCAGGGGGACTGAAGCTTTCTTT. Its translation: CASSLGGRGTEAFF.

The V call is TRBV6-5, the J call TRBJ2-7, with TRBD1 matching 8 bases. The germline CDR1 and CDR2 sequences are MNHEY and SVGAGI. The CDR3 runs to 14 residues. Unmatched junction bases numbered 2, after V lost 2 bases and J lost 2 bases. Here the CDR3 reads CASSYATGAYEQYF. CDR3 bases: TGTGCCAGCAGTTACGCGACAGGGGCCTACGAGCAGTACTTC.

The chain uses TRBV7-9 and TRBJ2-7; no clear D. Germline loops: CDR1 SEHNR, CDR2 FQNEAQ (reference sequence). The V end was cut by 5 bases, the J end by 3 bases, with 14 bases between. This CDR3 region has 14 residues. CDR3 sequence (DNA): TGTGCCAGCAGCCCCCGACGTGAGGACTACGAGCAGTACTTC. This codes for CASSPRREDYEQYF.

The rearrangement joins TRBV29-1 to TRBJ2-1; 14 bases line up with TRBD2. Trimming cost V 7 bases and J 4 bases; bases outside gene matches: 21. Germline V gene lookup returns CDR1 SQVTM and CDR2 ANQGSEA. This CDR3 is built from 20 residues. The CDR3 sequence: CSAAPGLAGDLKSLYNEQFF. The CDR3 DNA follows: TGCAGCGCCGCCCCGGGACTAGCGGGAGACCTCAAATCCTTGTACAATGAGCAGTTCTTC.

This clone was seen a single time. The chain combines TRBV7-9 with TRBJ2-2; TRBD2 is a possible D gene (5 bases). With 5 bases removed from V and 0 bases from J, the gap between germline ends came to 10 bases. CDR3 length: 15 amino acids. Per germline, CDR1 SEHNR and CDR2 FQNEAQ (reference sequence). The chain's CDR3 is CASSRTGSNTGELFF. CDR3 nucleotide sequence: TGTGCCAGCAGCAGGACGGGATCGAACACCGGGGAGCTGTTTTTT.

The chain carries TRBV9 and TRBJ1-2, with TRBD1 matching 8 bases. The germline V gene has CDR1 SGDLS and CDR2 YYNGEE. V shed 3 bases and J 3 bases; nucleotides not matched to a gene: 10. This CDR3 spans 16 amino acids. CDR3 DNA sequence: TGTGCCAGCAGCGCGGGAGGACAGGGAGTTTACTATGGCTACACCTTC. It translates to CASSAGGQGVYYGYTF. The full variable domain, its missing parts supplied by reference TRBV9 and TRBJ1-2, is DSGVTQTPKHLITATGQRVTLRCSPRSGDLSVYWYQQSLDQGLQFLIQYYNGEERAKGNILERFSAQQFPDLHSELNLSSLELGDSALYFCASSAGGQGVYYGYTFGSGTRLTVV.

The chain carries TRBV27 and TRBJ2-7; 9 bases match TRBD1. The J segment lost 4 bases and the V segment lost 3 bases, leaving 13 bases of the junction unmatched. The CDR3 runs 17 residues. The V gene's germline CDR1 is MNHEY and CDR2 SMNVEV (reference sequence). The CDR3 sequence: CASSFVVGTGTPYEQYF. The CDR3 coding sequence is TGTGCCAGCAGTTTCGTGGTCGGGACAGGGACCCCTTACGAGCAGTACTTC.

The chain recombines TRBV6-1 with TRBJ2-7, with a possible D match to TRBD2 (5 bases). V was pared by 10 bases and J by 0 bases, with 13 bases between. This CDR3 has 13 amino acids. Looked up from germline, CDR1 is MNHNS and CDR2 is SASEGT. CDR3 bases: TGTGCCACTGGACCGGGGAGCTCCTACGAGCAGTACTTC. Amino acid sequence: CATGPGSSYEQYF.

The chain recombines TRBV14 with TRBJ2-5; 11 positions match TRBD2. The germline V gene has CDR1 SGHDN and CDR2 FVKESK. J lost 2 bases, V lost 1 base, and 0 bases had no gene match. The CDR3 length is 15 residues. The CDR3 loop reads CASSQGTSGQETQYF. The CDR3, as DNA: TGTGCCAGCAGCCAAGGGACTAGCGGGCAAGAGACCCAGTACTTC.

This chain uses TRBV19 with TRBJ2-7; D is ambiguous. Germline V gene data show CDR1 as LNHDA and CDR2 as SQIVND (reference sequence). The CDR3 spans 13 residues. V dropped 5 bases and J dropped 3 bases, with 11 bases sitting between them. CDR3 residues: CASSVGPLYEQYF. The CDR3 DNA reads as TGTGCCAGTAGTGTGGGCCCACTCTACGAGCAGTACTTC. The variable domain in full, completed from reference TRBV19 and TRBJ2-7, reads DGGITQSPKYLFRKEGQNVTLSCEQNLNHDAMYWYRQDPGQGLRLIYYSQIVNDFQKGDIAEGYSVSREKKESFPLTVTSAQKNPTAFYLCASSVGPLYEQYFGPGTRLTVT.

The chain joins TRBV2 to TRBJ1-5; 8 bases map to TRBD1. The CDR3 has 14 amino acids. Germline V gives CDR1 SNHLY, CDR2 FYNNEI. V shed 8 bases, J shed 0 bases, and the junction held 3 bases outside the gene matches. In DNA, the CDR3 is TGTGCCAGCGACAGGGGATATAGCAATCAGCCCCAGCATTTT. Translation: CASDRGYSNQPQHF.

The chain uses TRBV27 and TRBJ2-1; D is perhaps TRBD2 (7 bases). Deletions cut 8 bases from V and 8 bases from J, with 19 bases between. Germline CDR1 reads MNHEY; CDR2 reads SMNVEV (reference sequence). The CDR3 has 14 amino acids. DNA of the CDR3: TGTGCCAGCGCCATGGGGGGGGCAGGGCATGAGCAGTTCTTC. Translation gives CASAMGGAGHEQFF.

The chain employs TRBV4-2 and TRBJ2-7; D gene ambiguous. Trimming cost V 0 bases and J 0 bases, with 9 bases left between them. Germline assignment: CDR1 LGHNA and CDR2 YNFKEQ. The CDR3 consists of 15 residues. The chain's CDR3 is CASSQDRAVSYEQYF. The CDR3 DNA is TGTGCCAGCAGCCAAGATCGCGCGGTCTCCTACGAGCAGTACTTC.

Regarding this clone: Other nucleotide sequences in the sample specify the same CDR3. The chain couples TRBV27 to TRBJ1-5, with D tentatively TRBD1 (6 bases). CDR1 is MNHEY, CDR2 SMNVEV, per germline (reference sequence). This CDR3 is 14 amino acids long. Trimming removed 6 bases from V and 0 bases from J, with 9 bases in between. The CDR3 nucleotides read TGTGCCAGCAGCCTAGGGGGTAGCAATCAGCCCCAGCATTTT. Its translation: CASSLGGSNQPQHF.

The rearrangement links TRBV27 to TRBJ2-7; possible D gene TRBD1, 5 bases. V was cut by 3 bases and J by 1 base, with 10 bases left in between. The germline gives CDR1 MNHEY, CDR2 SMNVEV (reference sequence). The CDR3 has 14 amino acids. In DNA, the CDR3 is TGTGCCAGCAGTTTTCGGACAAATTCCTACGAGCAGTACTTC. Encoded protein: CASSFRTNSYEQYF.

J is TRBJ2-7 and V is TRBV9, with TRBD1 as a possible D gene (5 bases). Between the trimmed V and J ends, which lost 0 bases and 0 bases, there was a span of 13 bases. The germline V gene has CDR1 SGDLS and CDR2 YYNGEE. The CDR3 consists of 16 residues. DNA for the CDR3: TGTGCCAGCAGCGTAGGGTTTGGGCAGGGCTCCTACGAGCAGTACTTC. Its translation: CASSVGFGQGSYEQYF.

The V and J genes are TRBV6-1 and TRBJ2-5, with D perhaps TRBD1 (6 bases). The J call may be in error: the DNA end matches TRBJ2-7 better. Germline CDR1 and CDR2: MNHNS and SASEGT. The CDR3 length is 16 residues. CDR3 nucleotides: TGTGCCAGCAGTGATCCTTCCCCGGGACACTCCTACGAGCAGTACTTC. Translated: CASSDPSPGHSYEQYF.

The CDR3 protein is CASSLAWGDQETQYF. The CDR3 region has the DNA TGCGCCAGCAGCCTCGCATGGGGGGACCAAGAGACCCAGTACTTC. This chain connects TRBV5-1 to TRBJ2-5; the D gene is possibly TRBD2 (6 bases). Germline V gene lookup returns CDR1 SGHRS and CDR2 YFSETQ. Deletions cut 4 bases from V and 0 bases from J, with 13 bases between. CDR3 length: 15 amino acids.

The chain is built from TRBV28 and TRBJ1-5; unclear D gene. The CDR3 sequence is 15 residues long. V was cut by 4 bases and J by 7 bases, with 17 bases left in between. Germline V gene data show CDR1 as MDHEN and CDR2 as SYDVKM. The CDR3 DNA follows: TGTGCCAGCAGTTCGTCGACGATCGAGGTCCAGCCCCAGCATTTT. This gives the protein CASSSSTIEVQPQHF. The entire variable domain, with the rest obtained from reference TRBV28 and TRBJ1-5, is as follows: DVKVTQSSRYLVKRTGEKVFLECVQDMDHENMFWYRQDPGLGLRLIYFSYDVKMKEKGDIPEGYSVSREKKERFSLILESASTNQTSMYLCASSSSTIEVQPQHFGDGTRLSIL.